Sequencing of this T cell receptor (beta chain) was carried out in a study of cytomegalovirus exposure and HLA in healthy donors. Findings and limits, study-wide: In a later analysis, at a false discovery rate of 0.05, approximately 16,000 TCR beta sequences were associated with HLA alleles.

CDR3 length: 17 residues. The germline CDR1 and CDR2 sequences are SGDLS and YYNGEE. The ends were cut back, 4 bases at V and 2 bases at J, with 19 bases in the middle. The PCR ran on 60 Vbeta and 13 Jbeta primers. The assay was immunoSEQ multiplex PCR, and TCRdb's table has in-frame clones only and misses some. Among some 170,000 clones, 75% to 85% were seen once, and the ten largest hold around 10%. To note about this clone: Its antigen remains unknown.

This sequence joins TRBV9 and TRBJ2-1, with D possibly being TRBD2 (7 bases). This clonotype originated in a man aged 50-59 years in good health and CMV-seropositive. The sequenced material came from PBMCs. The CDR3 DNA follows: TGTGCCAGCAGCACCCGCCCGTGGGGGGGCACCTACAATGAGCAGTTCTTC. Amino acid sequence: CASSTRPWGGTYNEQFF. Looking up the rest from reference TRBV9 and TRBJ2-1 gives the full variable domain: DSGVTQTPKHLITATGQRVTLRCSPRSGDLSVYWYQQSLDQGLQFLIQYYNGEERAKGNILERFSAQQFPDLHSELNLSSLELGDSALYFCASSTRPWGGTYNEQFFGPGTRLTVL.